The subject of this entry is one TCR beta chain. Repertoires were generated with immunoSEQ multiplex PCR, while TCRdb's copy carries only in-frame clones and drops some. Among about 210,000 clones listed, around four fifths were seen once. This specimen comes from a study of blood T cell repertoires in COVID-19. This CDR3 spans 14 amino acids. CDR1 and CDR2 from the germline V gene are SQVTM and ANQGSEA. V lost 3 bases and J lost 3; bases outside the gene matches: 5. The chain carries TRBV29-1 and TRBJ1-3; 7 positions agree with TRBD1. The sample comprised peripheral blood. This clonotype was sampled from a woman aged 45-60 years with acute or convalescent COVID-19. CDR3 DNA: TGCAGCGTTGAGAGGCAGGGGGTTGGAAACACCATATATTTT. Residues: CSVERQGVGNTIYF.